What follows is one T cell receptor (beta chain) and its context. Its antigen is still unknown. The DNA is left out, because the CDR3 cannot be placed on it with certainty; the CDR3 is given as TCRdb lists it. The data stem from a study of cytomegalovirus exposure and HLA in healthy donors. Regarding the study as a whole: Sequencing artifact likely explains a cluster of highly shared sequence variants.

Primers included in the PCR were 60 Vbeta and 13 Jbeta primers. Data came from immunoSEQ multiplex PCR; TCRdb stores just in-frame clones and leaves some out. There are over 85,000 clones in the sample; approximately 77% occur only once, and roughly 8% lies in the top ten. In germline, CDR1 is SNHLY, CDR2 FYNNEI. The CDR3 sequence runs 13 residues, both termini included. The sequence came from a female donor in good health and CMV-seronegative. The J gene is TRBJ1-2, the V gene TRBV2; the table's D call of TRBD1 was not tested on the DNA. Specimen: PBMCs. CDR3 sequence reads: CASILDRGDGYTF.